Listed here are 20 T cell receptor beta chains from one sample, sequenced in a study of OX40 agonist ivuxolimab in advanced cancers. Repertoires were generated with immunoSEQ multiplex PCR, while TCRdb's copy carries only in-frame clones and drops some. The data contain some 6,700 clones, about 95% of them singletons. Sequenced material: CD4+ or CD8+ T cells sorted from blood, taken in a trial of the OX40 agonist ivuxolimab. These receptors were collected from an adult with an advanced solid tumor such as melanoma, head and neck, liver or kidney cancer.

V gene TRBV7-6 combines with J gene TRBJ1-5, with D possibly being TRBD1 (5 bases). V dropped 1 base and J dropped 9 bases, with 10 bases sitting between them. Looked up from germline, CDR1 is SGHVS and CDR2 is FNYEAQ. The CDR3 totals 13 residues. The CDR3 sequence is CASSLGGFGPQHF. In nucleotides, the CDR3 is TGTGCCAGCAGCTTAGGGGGGTTTGGGCCCCAGCATTTT.

This chain uses TRBV9 with TRBJ2-1, with 9 nucleotides matching TRBD1. V lost 0 bases to trimming and J lost 10 bases; unmatched junction nucleotides: 5. This CDR3 contains 14 residues. CDR1 is SGDLS, CDR2 YYNGEE, per germline. CDR3 DNA sequence: TGTGCCAGCAGCGTAGCTTACAGGGGGCGCGAGCAGTTCTTC. Translating it yields CASSVAYRGREQFF.

J is TRBJ1-2 and V is TRBV7-3; D is unclear. The length of the CDR3 is 14 residues. Per germline, CDR1 SGHTA and CDR2 FQGTGA. Trimming left V 1 base short and J 5 bases short, with 11 bases between. The CDR3 protein is CASSLSAGEYGYTF. CDR3 sequence (DNA): TGTGCCAGCAGCTTAAGTGCTGGGGAATATGGCTACACCTTC. Supplemented by reference TRBV7-3 and TRBJ1-2, the full variable domain reads GAGVSQTPSNKVTEKGKYVELRCDPISGHTALYWYRQSLGQGPEFLIYFQGTGAADDSGLPNDRFFAVRPEGSVSTLKIQRTERGDSAVYLCASSLSAGEYGYTFGSGTRLTVV.

The chain recombines TRBV6-5 with TRBJ2-7; D gene ambiguous. With 8 bases removed from V and 0 bases from J, the gap between germline ends came to 14 bases. The germline CDR1 and CDR2 sequences are MNHEY and SVGAGI. The CDR3 covers 14 residues. CDR3 nucleotide sequence: TGTGCCAGCTCCCGATACGGTAGCTCCTACGAGCAGTACTTC. The encoded protein is CASSRYGSSYEQYF.

The CDR3 protein is CSVEGYRGPSTYGYTF. DNA for the CDR3: TGCAGCGTTGAAGGCTACAGGGGGCCCTCAACCTATGGCTACACCTTC. The rearrangement uses TRBV29-1 and TRBJ1-2, with 9 bases that match TRBD1. CDR1 SQVTM and CDR2 ANQGSEA come from the germline V gene. The CDR3 has 16 residues. V was pared by 1 base and J by 4 bases, with 10 bases of the junction left unmatched.

This clone showed up just once. V and J are TRBV5-1 and TRBJ2-2; 8 positions match TRBD1. J was trimmed by 0 bases and V by 0 bases; bases with no gene match: 10. Germline-derived CDR1 and CDR2 are SGHRS and YFSETQ. This CDR3 spans 19 amino acids. The CDR3 sequence: CASSLGRQGFNANTGELFF. CDR3 DNA sequence: TGCGCCAGCAGCTTGGGGAGACAGGGGTTTAACGCGAACACCGGGGAGCTGTTTTTT.

This clone has only one observation. The V call is TRBV4-1, the J call TRBJ2-2; 10 bases agree with TRBD2. The CDR3 contains 18 residues. CDR1 is MGHRA, CDR2 YSYEKL, per germline. V shed 1 base and J 6 bases; nucleotides not matched to a gene: 11. DNA of the CDR3: TGCGCCAGCAGCCAAGTATCATTAGCGGGAGGAATTGCCGGGGAGCTGTTTTTT. Encoded protein: CASSQVSLAGGIAGELFF.

CDR3 residues: CASSTSTGVVYEQFF. DNA of the CDR3: TGTGCCAGCAGCACAAGTACAGGGGTAGTCTATGAGCAGTTCTTC. This chain connects TRBV27 to TRBJ2-1; the match to TRBD1 covers 7 bases. Germline-derived CDR1 and CDR2 are MNHEY and SMNVEV (reference sequence). This CDR3 is 15 amino acids long. V lost 6 bases to trimming and J lost 8 bases; unmatched junction nucleotides: 13.

J is TRBJ2-7 and V is TRBV19; 8 bases line up with TRBD1. Germline assignment: CDR1 LNHDA and CDR2 SQIVND (reference sequence). V trimming: 4 bases; J trimming: 7 bases; junction bases outside the gene matches: 12. The length of the CDR3 is 15 residues. The CDR3 sequence is CASSTQGAEVGEQYF. The CDR3 DNA sequence: TGTGCCAGTAGTACCCAGGGGGCGGAGGTCGGGGAGCAGTACTTC.

J is TRBJ2-7 and V is TRBV7-9, with D maybe TRBD2 (5 bases). V lost 0 bases and J lost 6, with 9 bases in between. CDR3 length equals 13 residues. Germline CDR1 is SEHNR and CDR2 is FQNEAQ (reference sequence). CDR3 sequence: CASSLASVGEQYF. The CDR3 bases are TGTGCCAGCAGCTTAGCTAGCGTTGGCGAGCAGTACTTC.

The chain carries TRBV18 and TRBJ1-4; D unclear. The CDR3 sequence is 13 residues long. The V end was cut by 3 bases, the J end by 5 bases, with 7 bases between. Per germline, CDR1 KGHSH and CDR2 LQKENI. The CDR3 sequence is CASSPGRNEKLFF. The DNA for the CDR3 is TGTGCCAGCTCACCCGGGAGAAATGAAAAACTGTTTTTT. The full variable domain, rest sourced from reference TRBV18 and TRBJ1-4, is NAGVMQNPRHLVRRRGQEARLRCSPMKGHSHVYWYRQLPEEGLKFMVYLQKENIIDESGMPKERFSAEFPKEGPSILRIQQVVRGDSAAYFCASSPGRNEKLFFGSGTQLSVL.

This chain joins TRBV7-2 and TRBJ2-2, with TRBD2 identical over 9 bases. Germline values: CDR1 SGHTA, CDR2 FQGNSA. This CDR3 has 15 residues. Losses at the gene ends were 5 bases for V and 6 bases for J; bases not matched to a gene: 7. The CDR3 loop is CASSPGLAGSGELFF. The CDR3 nucleotides are TGTGCCAGCAGCCCGGGACTAGCTGGTTCCGGGGAGCTGTTTTTT.

This clone was seen only once. The chain has TRBV18 and TRBJ2-5, with TRBD2 as a possible D gene (5 bases). The CDR3 spans 13 residues. Germline CDR1 and CDR2: KGHSH and LQKENI. The germline V and J ends were trimmed by 2 bases and 5 bases, with 9 bases remaining between them. The CDR3, as DNA: TGTGCCAGCTCACCATCAACTAGTGAGACCCAGTACTTC. Amino acid sequence: CASSPSTSETQYF.

V is TRBV18 and J is TRBJ2-5; D gene uncertain. The CDR3 loop spans 14 amino acids. Germline CDR1 reads KGHSH; CDR2 reads LQKENI. V lost 1 base and J lost 1, with 7 bases in between. The CDR3 loop reads CASSPLQTQETQYF. DNA for the CDR3: TGTGCCAGCTCACCACTACAGACCCAAGAGACCCAGTACTTC.

As to this clone: The same CDR3 is also encoded by other DNA sequences in this sample. V is TRBV15 and J is TRBJ2-1; possibly TRBD2 for D (6 bases). V lost 0 bases to trimming and J lost 5 bases, with 8 bases between them. CDR1 and CDR2 (germline): LNHNV, YYDKDF (reference sequence). The CDR3 contains 14 residues. The CDR3 nucleotides read TGTGCCACCAGCAGAGATGGCGGGAACAATGAGCAGTTCTTC. It yields the protein CATSRDGGNNEQFF.

J is TRBJ2-3 and V is TRBV6-5; no definite D call. Trimming removed 5 bases at V and 2 bases at J, with 14 bases between. This CDR3 region has 15 residues. Looked up from germline, CDR1 is MNHEY and CDR2 is SVGAGI. The CDR3 nucleotides read TGTGCCAGCAGTCCCACGGGTTCCCCCACAGATACGCAGTATTTT. Translating gives CASSPTGSPTDTQYF.

This chain links TRBV20-1 with TRBJ1-1; D unclear. CDR1 is DFQATT, CDR2 SNEGSKA, per germline (reference sequence). Trimming removed 4 bases from V and 4 bases from J, with 7 bases in between. The length of the CDR3 is 11 residues. The CDR3 sequence is CSAMESTEAFF. CDR3 coding DNA: TGCAGTGCTATGGAAAGCACTGAAGCTTTCTTT.

The chain carries TRBV5-1 and TRBJ1-1; D gene unclear. With 0 bases removed from V and 5 bases from J, the gap between germline ends came to 2 bases. Germline values: CDR1 SGHRS, CDR2 YFSETQ. The CDR3 runs 11 residues. This CDR3 is CASSLETEAFF. The CDR3 DNA reads TGCGCCAGCAGCTTGGAGACTGAAGCTTTCTTT.

The chain joins TRBV7-9 to TRBJ2-1; possible D gene TRBD2, 6 bases. V lost 2 bases, J lost 4 bases, and 18 bases lay in between. There are 17 residues in the CDR3. Germline values: CDR1 SEHNR, CDR2 FQNEAQ (reference sequence). As DNA, the CDR3 is TGTGCCAGCAGCTTAATATTTGGGGCGGCGGGATACAATGAGCAGTTCTTC. Translation: CASSLIFGAAGYNEQFF.

This rearrangement joins TRBV28 to TRBJ2-5, with 9 bases identical to TRBD2. The CDR3 has 16 residues. J lost 3 bases, V lost 5 bases, and 10 bases had no gene match. The germline V gene has CDR1 MDHEN and CDR2 SYDVKM. CDR3 sequence: CASSDGGLAKKETQYF. CDR3 bases: TGTGCCAGCAGTGATGGTGGACTAGCGAAAAAAGAGACCCAGTACTTC.